This T cell receptor beta chain is from a study of blood T cell repertoires in COVID-19. The overall study: Samples of COVID-19 (acute and convalescent) were obtained from the United States, Italy and Spain. In each case, the material was cDNA or gDNA derived from T cells, B-cell-depleted T cells, or PBMCs.

Sequencing used immunoSEQ multiplex PCR; TCRdb keeps in-frame clones, though not all of them. The sample lists under 350,000 clones, more than 80% seen once, with 6.5% to 8% in the top ten. The specimen was peripheral blood. The clonotype comes from a woman younger than 45 with COVID-19, enrolled during active disease.

In DNA form, the CDR3 reads TGTGCCAGCAGCTTAGAAGACAGGGGAAGGTATGGCTACACCTTC. Translation: CASSLEDRGRYGYTF. This chain links TRBV7-9 with TRBJ1-2; 8 bases are shared with TRBD1. There are 15 residues in the CDR3. J was trimmed by 5 bases and V by 1 base; bases with no gene match: 6. Germline V gene lookup returns CDR1 SEHNR and CDR2 FQNEAQ (reference sequence).